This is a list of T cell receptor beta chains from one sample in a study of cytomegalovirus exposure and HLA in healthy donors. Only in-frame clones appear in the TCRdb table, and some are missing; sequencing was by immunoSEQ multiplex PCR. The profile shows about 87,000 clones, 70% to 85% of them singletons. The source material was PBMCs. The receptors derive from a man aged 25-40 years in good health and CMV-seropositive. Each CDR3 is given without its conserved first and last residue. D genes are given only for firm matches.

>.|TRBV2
ASYTDRIYGYT
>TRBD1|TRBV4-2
ASSQEDRVYEQF
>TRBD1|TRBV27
ASSPIPGTGNYGYT
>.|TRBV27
ASRLQGAVHEKLF
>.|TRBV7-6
ASSQYTLRTDKQY
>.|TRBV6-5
ASSYREENSPLH
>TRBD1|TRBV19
ASSIFAAGGSNQPQH
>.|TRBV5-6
ASSPGLLKDEQF
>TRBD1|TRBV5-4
ASSFGTGGTEAF
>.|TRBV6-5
AWTLTRRGYT
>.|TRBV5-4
ASSSGTRNTEAF
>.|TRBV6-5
ASSYVGTPGGYT
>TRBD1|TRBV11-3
ASSRQGLVADTQY
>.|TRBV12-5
ASGLVTQGGRNEQF
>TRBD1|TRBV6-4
ASSDSGQGMNTEAF
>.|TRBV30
AAQPGEGNQPQH
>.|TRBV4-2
ASNQDPRGNTEAF
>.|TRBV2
ATAPRDTEAF
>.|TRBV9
ASDRNTGELF
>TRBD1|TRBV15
ATSRGQGAGGYT
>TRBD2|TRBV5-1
ASSSEGLARNEQF
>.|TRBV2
ASSATARGGYGYT
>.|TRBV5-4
ASSRGGGAHLKETQY
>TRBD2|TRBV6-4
ASSDGTSGGSEQF
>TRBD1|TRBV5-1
ASSLGQGTYSYEQY
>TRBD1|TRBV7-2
ASSLGDRANYGYT
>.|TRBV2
ASKYGQFNEKLF
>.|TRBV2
ASSENSKRENYLTDTQY
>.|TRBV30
AWSVKGTRTDTQY
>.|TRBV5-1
ASSENRELSEAF
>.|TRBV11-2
ASSLVRTVLFGNTIY
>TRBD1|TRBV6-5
ASSGQDFGNIQY
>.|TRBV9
ASRAQGLSYEQY
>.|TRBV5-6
ASSSYTGELF
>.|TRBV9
ASSSGLKVYTEAF
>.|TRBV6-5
ASSYSSGTGGSPLH
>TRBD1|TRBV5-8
ASSLQGEWGYT
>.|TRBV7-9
SSSKDWGAGNQPQH
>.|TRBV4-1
ASSRRGHSNQPQH
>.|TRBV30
ASSGTEAF
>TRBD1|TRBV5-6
ASSRGTGGYTDTQY
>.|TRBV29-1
SVRRGAGTDTQY